Sequencing of this T cell receptor beta chain was carried out in a study of blood T cells in healthy people across ages. A second PCR, run for roughly 6 to 11 cycles, used a sample-barcoded 5' primer plus a J-beta primer mix. Each CDR3 protein is one row after TCRdb ran MiXCR on the 5' RACE reads. The sample lists about 750,000 distinct CDR3 sequences, less than 70% seen once, with 41% in the top ten. The germline V gene encodes CDR1 SGDLS and CDR2 YYNGEE. The CDR3 extends over 15 amino acids. Per sample, no less than 6 micrograms of total RNA were extracted. Sequenced input: blood. This TCR derives from a man older than 75 in good health. The J gene is TRBJ2-5, the V gene TRBV9; TRBD2 matches 9 bases. Gene TRBJ2-7 matches the end of the DNA better, so the J call may be wrong. CDR3 protein: CASSVGLAGFYEQYF. The CDR3 DNA reads as TGTGCCAGCAGCGTAGGGCTAGCGGGATTCTACGAGCAGTACTTC.